This entry features one T cell receptor (beta chain) sequence. What it binds is not known. This sample was included in a study of PD-1 blockade in mismatch repair-deficient tumors. Using immunoSEQ multiplex PCR, the repertoire was profiled, and TCRdb retains in-frame clones only, with some absent. The sample shows 100,000 or so clones, about 79% of them seen only once. The CDR3 is 13 residues long. V gave up 0 bases and J gave up 5 bases, with 7 bases separating them. Germline-derived CDR1 and CDR2 are LGHNA and YSLEER. Points from the study as a whole: Rapid post-treatment expansion, then contraction, generally preceding radiologic response, marked tumor-resident clones.

All patients were mismatch repair deficient, assessed by either PCR or immunohistochemistry. A few pembrolizumab responders had their TCRs sequenced. The source material was peripheral blood, sampled roughly 36 weeks after starting pembrolizumab. The chain joins TRBV4-3 to TRBJ1-2; no firm D call. This receptor was obtained from an adult with mismatch repair-deficient cancer. In nucleotides, the CDR3 is TGCGCCAGCAGCCAAGATCTGGGATATGGCTACACCTTC. This encodes CASSQDLGYGYTF.